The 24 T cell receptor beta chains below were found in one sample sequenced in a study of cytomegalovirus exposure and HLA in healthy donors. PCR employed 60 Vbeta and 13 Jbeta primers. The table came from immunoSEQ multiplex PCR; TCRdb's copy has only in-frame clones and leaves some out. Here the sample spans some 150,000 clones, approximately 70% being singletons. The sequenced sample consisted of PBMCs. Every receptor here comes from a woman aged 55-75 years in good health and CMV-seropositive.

The CDR3 sequence: CASSPDNSNEQFF. The CDR3, as DNA: TGCGCCAGCAGCCCTGACAATTCCAATGAGCAGTTCTTC. The genes are TRBV4-1 and TRBJ2-1; D ambiguous. The CDR3 has 13 residues. V dropped 4 bases and J dropped 6 bases, with 10 bases sitting between them. Germline loops: CDR1 MGHRA, CDR2 YSYEKL.

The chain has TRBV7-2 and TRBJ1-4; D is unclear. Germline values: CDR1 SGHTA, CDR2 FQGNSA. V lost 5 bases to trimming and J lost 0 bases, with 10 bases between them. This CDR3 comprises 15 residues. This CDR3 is CASSPQTTTNEKLFF. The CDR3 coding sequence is TGTGCCAGCAGCCCTCAGACAACAACTAATGAAAAACTGTTTTTT. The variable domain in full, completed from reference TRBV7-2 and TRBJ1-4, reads GAGVSQSPSNKVTEKGKDVELRCDPISGHTALYWYRQSLGQGLEFLIYFQGNSAPDKSGLPSDRFSAERTGGSVSTLTIQRTQQEDSAVYLCASSPQTTTNEKLFFGSGTQLSVL.

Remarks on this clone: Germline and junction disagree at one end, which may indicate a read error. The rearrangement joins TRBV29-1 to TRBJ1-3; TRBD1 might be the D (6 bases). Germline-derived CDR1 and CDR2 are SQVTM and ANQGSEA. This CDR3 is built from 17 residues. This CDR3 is CSVEDLAGQSGGSTIYF. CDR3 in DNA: TGCAGCGTTGAAGACCTCGCGGGACAATCGGGGGGAAGCACCATATATTTT.

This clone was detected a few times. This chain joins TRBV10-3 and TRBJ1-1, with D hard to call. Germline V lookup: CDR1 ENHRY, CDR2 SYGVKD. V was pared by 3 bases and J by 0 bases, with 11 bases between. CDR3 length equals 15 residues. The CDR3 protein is CAISDDWQMNTEAFF. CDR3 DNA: TGTGCCATCAGTGACGATTGGCAGATGAACACTGAAGCTTTCTTT.

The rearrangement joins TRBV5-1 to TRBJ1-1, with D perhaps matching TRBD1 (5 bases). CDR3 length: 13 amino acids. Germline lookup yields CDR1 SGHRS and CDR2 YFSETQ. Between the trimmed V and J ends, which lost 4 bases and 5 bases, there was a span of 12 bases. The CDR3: CASSRLGATEAFF. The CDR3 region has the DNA TGCGCCAGCAGCCGTCTAGGGGCGACTGAAGCTTTCTTT.

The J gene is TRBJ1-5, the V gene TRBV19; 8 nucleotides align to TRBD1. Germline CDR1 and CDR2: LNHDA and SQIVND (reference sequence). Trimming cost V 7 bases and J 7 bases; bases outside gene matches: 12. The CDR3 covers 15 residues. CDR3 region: CASKEWEDRVQPQHF. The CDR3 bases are TGTGCCAGTAAGGAGTGGGAGGACAGGGTCCAGCCCCAGCATTTT.

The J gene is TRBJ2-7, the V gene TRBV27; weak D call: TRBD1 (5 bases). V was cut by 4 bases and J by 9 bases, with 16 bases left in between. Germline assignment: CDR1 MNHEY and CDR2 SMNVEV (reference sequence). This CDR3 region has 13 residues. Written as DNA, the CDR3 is TGTGCCAGCAGTTATTCACTGGGGCTCGGGCAGTACTTC. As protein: CASSYSLGLGQYF.

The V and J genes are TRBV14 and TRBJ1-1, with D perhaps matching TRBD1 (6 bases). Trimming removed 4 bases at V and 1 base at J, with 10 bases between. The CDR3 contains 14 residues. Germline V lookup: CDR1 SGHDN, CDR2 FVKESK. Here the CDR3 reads CASSLLGANTEAFF. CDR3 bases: TGTGCCAGCAGCCTTTTGGGGGCGAACACTGAAGCTTTCTTT.

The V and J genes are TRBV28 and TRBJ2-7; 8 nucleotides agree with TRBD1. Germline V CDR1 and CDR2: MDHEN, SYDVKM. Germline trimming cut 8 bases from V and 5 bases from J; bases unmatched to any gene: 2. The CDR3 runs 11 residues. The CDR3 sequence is CASQGANEQYF. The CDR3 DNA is TGTGCCAGCCAGGGGGCCAACGAGCAGTACTTC.

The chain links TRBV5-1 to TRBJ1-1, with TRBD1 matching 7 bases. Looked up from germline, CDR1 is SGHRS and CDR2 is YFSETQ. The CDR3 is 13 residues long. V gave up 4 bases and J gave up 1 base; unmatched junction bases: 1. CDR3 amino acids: CASSGDRNTEAFF. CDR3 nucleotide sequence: TGCGCCAGCAGCGGGGACAGGAACACTGAAGCTTTCTTT.

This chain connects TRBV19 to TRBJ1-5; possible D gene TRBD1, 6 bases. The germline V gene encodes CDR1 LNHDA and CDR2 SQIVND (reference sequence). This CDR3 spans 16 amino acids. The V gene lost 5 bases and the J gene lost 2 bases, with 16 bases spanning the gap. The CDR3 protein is CASSYTQGRRNQPQHF. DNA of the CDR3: TGTGCCAGTAGTTATACACAGGGTCGCCGCAATCAGCCCCAGCATTTT.

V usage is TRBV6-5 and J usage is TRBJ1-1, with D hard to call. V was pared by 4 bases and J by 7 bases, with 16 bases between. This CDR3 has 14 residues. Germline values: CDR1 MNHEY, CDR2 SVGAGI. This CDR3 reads CASSSPGASGEAFF. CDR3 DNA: TGTGCCAGCAGTTCCCCCGGAGCCTCGGGTGAAGCTTTCTTT.

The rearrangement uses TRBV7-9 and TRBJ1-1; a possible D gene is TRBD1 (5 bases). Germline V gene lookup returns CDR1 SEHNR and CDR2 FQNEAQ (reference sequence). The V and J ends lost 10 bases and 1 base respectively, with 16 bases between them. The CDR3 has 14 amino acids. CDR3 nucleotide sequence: TGTGCCATCGTCGAAGGGGCTACGAACACTGAAGCTTTCTTT. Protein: CAIVEGATNTEAFF.

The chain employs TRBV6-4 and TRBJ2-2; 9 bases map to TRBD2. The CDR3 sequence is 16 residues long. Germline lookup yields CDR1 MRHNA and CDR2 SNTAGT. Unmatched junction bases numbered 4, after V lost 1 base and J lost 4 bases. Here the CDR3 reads CASSDLLAGFTGELFF. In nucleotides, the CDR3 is TGTGCCAGCAGTGACTTACTAGCGGGCTTCACCGGGGAGCTGTTTTTT.

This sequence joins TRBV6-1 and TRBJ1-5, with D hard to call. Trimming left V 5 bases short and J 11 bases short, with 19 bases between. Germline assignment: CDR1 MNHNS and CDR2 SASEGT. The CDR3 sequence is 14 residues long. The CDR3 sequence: CASSKVDQTVTQHF. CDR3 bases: TGTGCCAGCAGTAAGGTCGACCAGACTGTGACCCAGCATTTT.

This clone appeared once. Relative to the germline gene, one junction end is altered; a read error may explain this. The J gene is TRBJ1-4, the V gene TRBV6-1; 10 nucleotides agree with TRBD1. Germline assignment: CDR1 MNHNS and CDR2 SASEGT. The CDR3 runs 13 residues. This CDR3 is CATSEGQGLKLFF. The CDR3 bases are TGTGCCACCAGTGAGGGACAGGGGTTAAAACTGTTTTTT.

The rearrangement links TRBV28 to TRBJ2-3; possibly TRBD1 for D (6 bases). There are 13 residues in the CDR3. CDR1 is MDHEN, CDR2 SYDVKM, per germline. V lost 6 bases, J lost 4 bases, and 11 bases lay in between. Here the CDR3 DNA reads TGTGCCAGCAGCGGCTACAGGGCAGATACGCAGTATTTT. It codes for CASSGYRADTQYF. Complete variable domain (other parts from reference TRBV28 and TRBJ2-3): DVKVTQSSRYLVKRTGEKVFLECVQDMDHENMFWYRQDPGLGLRLIYFSYDVKMKEKGDIPEGYSVSREKKERFSLILESASTNQTSMYLCASSGYRADTQYFGPGTRLTVL.

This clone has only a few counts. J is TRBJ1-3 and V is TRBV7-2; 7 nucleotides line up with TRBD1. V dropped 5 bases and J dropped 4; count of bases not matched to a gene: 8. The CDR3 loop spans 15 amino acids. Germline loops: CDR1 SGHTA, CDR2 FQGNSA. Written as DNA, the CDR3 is TGTGCCAGCAGCACACTCAGGGGGAGCGGAAACACCATATATTTT. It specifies CASSTLRGSGNTIYF.

The CDR3, as DNA: TGTGCCAGCAGTGAAGAGGAGACAGGGAAAGGCTACACCTTC. Protein: CASSEEETGKGYTF. The rearrangement joins TRBV2 to TRBJ1-2; 7 nucleotides line up with TRBD1. Losses at the gene ends were 1 base for V and 8 bases for J; bases not matched to a gene: 7. Germline V gene sequence: CDR1 SNHLY, CDR2 FYNNEI. There are 14 residues in the CDR3.

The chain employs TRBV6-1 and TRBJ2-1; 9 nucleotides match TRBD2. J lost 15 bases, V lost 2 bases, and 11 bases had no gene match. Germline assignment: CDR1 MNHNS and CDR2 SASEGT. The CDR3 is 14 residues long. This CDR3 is CASSEQEGGTSLFF. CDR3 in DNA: TGTGCCAGCAGTGAACAAGAAGGTGGGACTAGCCTGTTCTTC.

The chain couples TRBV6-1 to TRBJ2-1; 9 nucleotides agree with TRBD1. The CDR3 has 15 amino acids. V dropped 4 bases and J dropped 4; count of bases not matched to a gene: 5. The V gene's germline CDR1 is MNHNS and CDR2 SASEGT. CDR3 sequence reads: CASSVGDRGYNEQFF. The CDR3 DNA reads TGTGCCAGCAGTGTCGGAGACAGGGGGTACAATGAGCAGTTCTTC.

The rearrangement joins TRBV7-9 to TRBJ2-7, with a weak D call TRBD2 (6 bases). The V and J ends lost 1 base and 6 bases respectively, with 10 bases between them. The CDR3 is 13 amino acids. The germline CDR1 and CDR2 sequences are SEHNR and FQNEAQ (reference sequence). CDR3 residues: CASSLGEAREQYF. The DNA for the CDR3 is TGTGCCAGCAGCTTAGGGGAGGCCCGCGAGCAGTACTTC.

Written as DNA, the CDR3 is TGTGCCAGCAGCTTAACCGGGGAAGGAGCTTTCTTT. Amino acid sequence: CASSLTGEGAFF. The gene calls are TRBV7-9 and TRBJ1-1; D is unclear. Germline-derived CDR1 and CDR2 are SEHNR and FQNEAQ (reference sequence). The length of the CDR3 is 12 residues. The V end lost 2 bases, the J end lost 10 bases, and 11 bases lay between the germline ends.

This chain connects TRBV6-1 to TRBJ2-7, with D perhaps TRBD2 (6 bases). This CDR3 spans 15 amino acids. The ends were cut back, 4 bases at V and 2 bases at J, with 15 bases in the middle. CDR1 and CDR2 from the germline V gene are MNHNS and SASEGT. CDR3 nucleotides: TGTGCCAGCAGTGCCTTGGGACTTACCACCTACGAGCAGTACTTC. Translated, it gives CASSALGLTTYEQYF.